This TCR beta chain was identified during a study of spatial heterogeneity in lung cancer. Findings and caveats of the study: One measure, the expanded intratumoral alpha and beta TCR count, tracked tumor mutation counts.

A unique molecular identifier was carried by every single TCR cDNA molecule. TCRdb processed the 5' RACE reads anew with MiXCR; each CDR3 protein has one entry. The sample includes some 5,000 distinct CDR3 sequences, 7.5% to 8% seen only once; the top ten take 25% to 30%. This CDR3 has 16 amino acids. Germline CDR1 SEHNR, CDR2 FQNEAQ (reference sequence). The V end lost 4 bases, the J end lost 0 bases, and 10 bases lay between the germline ends. In its sample, this clonotype was seen many times. As yet, its antigen is unknown. As for time point: sample taken at primary tumor resection. The sequence derives from a female donor with early-stage non-small cell lung cancer. The chain links TRBV7-9 to TRBJ1-6; no clear D gene. The sample in question was lung tumor tissue, obtained at surgery. The CDR3 is CASSSSLGSYNSPLHF. In DNA, the CDR3 is TGTGCCAGCAGCTCCTCTCTGGGCTCCTATAATTCACCCCTCCACTTT.